This T cell receptor beta chain is from a study of blood T cell repertoires in COVID-19 (dated by TCRdb to about 2020). For context, the study as a whole: Samples from collaborators originated in the United States, Italy and Spain and spanned both the acute and convalescent phases of COVID-19. The prospective study material was composed of cDNA or gDNA derived from T cells, B-cell-depleted T cells, or PBMCs. Subjects who had been exposed to COVID-19, were actively infected with it, or had recovered from it provided the deeply sampled blood TCRbeta repertoires that made up the dataset. The repertoires were released in a freely available public database intended as a resource for research on the immune response to SARS-CoV-2. The samples were drawn from the first 160 participants of the ongoing ImmuneRACE study and from 950 to 1,500 subjects provided by 6 global collaborators. A de-identified subject ID, COVID-19 status, age in years and sex were almost always included in the sample metadata. HLA class I and class II types, where available, came from metadata supplied by the sample provider rather than from assay-based typing.

Each collaborating institution followed its own protocols to collect whole blood in K2EDTA tubes. For TCRbeta analysis, collaborators shipped samples as frozen whole blood, isolated PBMCs, or DNA extracted from either of those sample types. TCRbeta CDR3 regions were amplified from genomic DNA by means of the immunoSEQ Assay, a bias-controlled multiplex PCR. The authors' pipeline ran thus. Nucleated cell counts per sample were estimated from amplification of reference gene primers within the assay. To quantify the absolute abundance of each unique TCRbeta CDR3 rearrangement, sequence reads were collapsed and filtered. For each sample, productive Simpson clonality was calculated as the square root of Simpson's diversity index across productive rearrangements. TCRdb retrieved this table from immuneACCESS and kept in-frame rearrangements only. Not all clones are present; in checked studies, unresolved V genes account for under half, and no reason is known for the remainder. The V and J calls and clone size were taken over from that table, and D and trimming were inferred from the DNA. For this sample there are fewer than 100,000 clones; 75% to 85% appear just once. Jointly, the top ten make up 24% of the sample.

Taken from cysteine to phenylalanine, the CDR3 has 14 residues. Only the CDR3 portion is preserved as DNA: 42 bases, with reading frame beginning at the first base. V lost 2 bases and J lost 3 bases; the stretch between them is 10 bases long. The germline V gene (reference sequence) sets CDR1 to GTSNPN and CDR2 to SVGIG. Turning to this clone: The clone's antigen remains unknown. Nothing much larger sits one base from this clone, and base qualities are not available.

Study-wide conclusions, independent of this receptor: Clinical and demographic metadata were provided uncurated, with the amount varying by source and participant.

Source material: peripheral blood. The origin of this receptor is a man in his sixties or seventies with acute or convalescent COVID-19. In this chain, TRBV30 is recombined with TRBJ2-2; a tentative D call is TRBD2 (6 bases match). The CDR3 loop reads CAWSTLAHTGELFF. The DNA is as follows: TGTGCCTGGAGTACCCTAGCGCACACCGGGGAGCTGTTTTTT. Beyond the CDR3, the reference TRBV30 and TRBJ2-2 genes provide the residues; the full variable domain reads: SQTIHQWPATLVQPVGSPLSLECTVEGTSNPNLYWYRQAAGRGLQLLFYSVGIGQISSEVPQNLSASRPQDRQFILSSKKLLLSDSGFYLCAWSTLAHTGELFFGEGSRLTVL.